This TCR beta chain appears in the sequencing data of a study of OX40 agonist ivuxolimab in advanced cancers. Across the whole study: Cancers in dose escalation were hepatocellular, melanoma, renal cell and head and neck. Prior anti-PD-1, anti-PD-L1 or anti-CTLA-4 therapy did not bar entry, and about 40% had some. Points from the study as a whole: Certain nonresponders additionally had low normalized T-cell clonal expansion.

Patients with a history of autoimmune disease or on systemic immunosuppression were excluded. This CDR3 has 16 residues. V was clipped by 1 base and J by 10 bases, with 18 bases between them. Germline V gene lookup returns CDR1 SGHRS and CDR2 YFSETQ. Some clones are missing from TCRdb's copy, which holds only in-frame ones; the method was immunoSEQ multiplex PCR. The sample contains some 59,000 clones, approximately 82% of which appear only once. As regards this clone: No antigen is known for it.

J is TRBJ1-6 and V is TRBV5-1; unclear D gene. This TCR derives from an adult with an advanced solid tumor such as melanoma, head and neck, liver or kidney cancer. Source: CD4+ or CD8+ T cells sorted from blood, taken in a trial of the OX40 agonist ivuxolimab. CDR3 sequence (DNA): TGCGCCAGCAGCTTGAACCCCGATTCCGCGGGCTCACCCCTCCACTTT. Its translation: CASSLNPDSAGSPLHF.